This TCR beta chain was profiled in a study of post-analysis software for immune sequencing data. Study-level information: The cohort encompassed relapsing-remitting, secondary progressive and progressive-relapsing multiple sclerosis disease courses. Study-level findings and limits: Relative to controls, patients had five TRBV segments at higher frequency, with TRBV5-6, TRBV5-1 and TRBV20-1 among these.

This clonotype occurred a few times. What it binds is unknown. Trimming cost V 3 bases and J 6 bases; bases outside gene matches: 8. Germline V gene data show CDR1 as SGHRS and CDR2 as YFSETQ. The CDR3 extends over 15 amino acids. Prepared libraries of TCR beta cDNA carried unique molecular identifiers. TCRdb reanalysed the PCR reads using MiXCR and keeps one entry per CDR3 protein. This sample carries roughly 600,000 distinct CDR3 sequences, roughly 46% of them seen once, and the ten largest clones take around 1.7%. The TCR originated in a girl under 18 with multiple sclerosis. The sequenced sample was blood. The V call is TRBV5-1, the J call TRBJ2-4; 8 bases fit TRBD2. For the CDR3, the DNA is TGCGCCAGCAGCTCGGACAGCCTAGCGGGAAACATTCAGTACTTC. It yields the protein CASSSDSLAGNIQYF.